This T cell receptor (beta chain) emerged from a study of T cell responses to AZD1222 COVID-19 vaccine. Sequencing was performed with immunoSEQ multiplex PCR; in TCRdb, only in-frame clones are kept and a portion is missing. Of roughly 120,000 clones listed, roughly 87% were seen once; the top ten hold approximately 10%. About this clone: The antigen remains unidentified.

Points from the study as a whole: Distributed over spike, vaccine-associated CD4 TCRs predominated at 160-218 and 743-854. Samples come after the peak T cell response, not at day 14. Compared with day 0, the breadth and depth of the Spike-specific TCR repertoire rose significantly after two doses of AZD1222.

V was pared by 5 bases and J by 4 bases, with 10 bases between. This CDR3 has 13 amino acids. Germline-derived CDR1 and CDR2 are SGHTA and FQGNSA. The clonotype was recovered from an adult in good health. The rearrangement links TRBV7-2 to TRBJ2-3; the D gene could be TRBD1 or TRBD2 (6 bases each). Sample: peripheral blood, taken on day 0 of AZD1222 vaccination. The CDR3 loop reads CASSPGGPDTQYF. Here the CDR3 DNA reads TGTGCCAGCAGCCCCGGGGGCCCAGATACGCAGTATTTT.